This T cell receptor (beta chain) was sequenced during a study of beta chain features in type 1 diabetes. The germline V gene has CDR1 MNHEY and CDR2 SMNVEV (reference sequence). The CDR3 runs to 18 residues. With V trimmed by 5 bases and J by 5 bases, 11 bases remained unmatched. Study-level points and caveats: Cells with high TCR expression could be over-represented when cDNA is sequenced. Patients' naive, central memory and regulatory TCRB repertoires appeared more alike than those of healthy donors. TCRB CDR3s were moderately but significantly shorter in Type 1 diabetes patients in all four CD4+ subsets.

This clone was observed a handful of times. The antigen is not known. Sequenced material consisted of expressed TCRB transcripts (all of the isolated RNA was reverse transcribed). The method was immunoSEQ multiplex PCR; TCRdb's version includes in-frame clones alone and lacks a portion of them. Among 15,000 to 17,000 clones listed, almost 70% were seen once. The specimen sequenced was Tregs from blood. This rearrangement joins TRBV27 to TRBJ2-1, with 14 bases aligning to TRBD2. This TCR was sampled from a man between 25 and 39 years old with type 1 diabetes. The chain's CDR3 is CASSPLRRLAGGNNEQFF. DNA of the CDR3: TGTGCCAGCAGTCCCCTGCGTCGACTAGCGGGGGGGAACAATGAGCAGTTCTTC.